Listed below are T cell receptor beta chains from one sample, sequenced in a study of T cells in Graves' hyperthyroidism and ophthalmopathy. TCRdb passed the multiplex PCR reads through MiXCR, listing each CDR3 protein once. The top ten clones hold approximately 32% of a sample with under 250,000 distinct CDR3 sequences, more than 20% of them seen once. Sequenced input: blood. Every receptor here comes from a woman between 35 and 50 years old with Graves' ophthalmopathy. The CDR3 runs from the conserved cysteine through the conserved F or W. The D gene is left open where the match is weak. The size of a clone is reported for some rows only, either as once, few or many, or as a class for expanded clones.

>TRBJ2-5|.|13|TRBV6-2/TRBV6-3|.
CASSYTDRVTQYF
TGTGCCAGCAGTTACACGGACAGAGTGACCCAGTACTTC
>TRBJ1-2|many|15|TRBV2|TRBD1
CASSERGQGWMGYTF
TGTGCCAGCAGTGAAAGGGGACAGGGGTGGATGGGCTACACCTTC
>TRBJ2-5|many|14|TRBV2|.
CASSSDTLEETQYF
TGTGCCAGCAGTTCCGACACACTGGAAGAGACCCAGTACTTC
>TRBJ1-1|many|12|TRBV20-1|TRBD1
CSVGQGGTEAFF
TGCAGTGTGGGACAGGGAGGGACTGAAGCTTTCTTT
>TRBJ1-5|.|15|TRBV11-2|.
CASSLEGRSNQPQHF
TGTGCCAGCAGCTTAGAAGGCAGGTCGAATCAGCCCCAGCATTTT
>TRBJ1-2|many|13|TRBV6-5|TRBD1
CASSNRGSYGYTF
TGTGCCAGCAGTAACAGGGGTTCCTATGGCTACACCTTC
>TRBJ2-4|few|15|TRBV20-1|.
CSARDGRSKHSVGYF
TGCAGTGCTAGAGATGGACGATCAAAACATTCAGTTGGTTACTTC
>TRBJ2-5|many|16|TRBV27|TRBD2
CASRTSSGTYQETQYF
TGTGCCAGCAGAACATCTAGCGGGACGTACCAAGAGACCCAGTACTTC
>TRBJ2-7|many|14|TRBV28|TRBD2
CASINSGRAGEQYF
TGTGCCAGCATCAACAGCGGGAGGGCCGGCGAGCAGTACTTC
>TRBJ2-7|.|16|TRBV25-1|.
CASSPRGQGFFREQYF
TGTGCCAGCAGCCCGCGGGGGCAGGGATTTTTTCGCGAGCAGTACTTC
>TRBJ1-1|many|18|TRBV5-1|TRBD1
CASSFGQGQGYRNTEAFF
TGCGCCAGCAGCTTTGGGCAGGGACAGGGTTACCGGAACACTGAAGCTTTCTTT
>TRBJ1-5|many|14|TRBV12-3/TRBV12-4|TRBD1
CASRTGMGNQPQHF
TGTGCCAGCAGGACAGGGATGGGCAATCAGCCCCAGCATTTT
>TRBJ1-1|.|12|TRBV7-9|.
CASILTYREACF
TGTGCCAGCATCTTAACGTACAGAGAAGCTTGCTTT
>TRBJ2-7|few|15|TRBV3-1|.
CASSQDLAKDYEQYF
TGTGCCAGCAGCCAAGACCTAGCGAAAGACTACGAGCAGTACTTC
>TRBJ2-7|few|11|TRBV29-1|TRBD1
CSVGQLYEQYF
TGCAGCGTGGGACAGCTCTACGAGCAGTACTTC
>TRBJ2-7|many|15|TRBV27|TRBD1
CASSKPTGDSYEQYF
TGTGCCAGCAGTAAACCGACAGGGGATAGCTACGAGCAGTACTTC